The 11 T cell receptor beta chains presented below share a single source sample, sequenced in a study of beta chain features in type 1 diabetes. Isolated RNA was reverse transcribed in full, so expressed TCRB transcripts were sequenced. Sequencing used immunoSEQ multiplex PCR; TCRdb keeps in-frame clones, though not all of them. The sample yields roughly 150,000 clones, over 8.5% seen once. Sample: central memory CD4+ T cells from blood. The receptors were sampled from a man between 18 and 35 years old in good health.

This clone has just a few counts. The CDR3 nucleotides are TGTGCCAGCAGTCCATGGGGACTAGCGGGAGGCTATGAGCAGTTCTTC. Amino acid sequence: CASSPWGLAGGYEQFF. This chain connects TRBV28 to TRBJ2-1; 15 nucleotides match TRBD2. CDR1 MDHEN and CDR2 SYDVKM come from the germline V gene. The CDR3 is 16 residues long. Trimming took 5 bases from V and 8 from J; bases not matched to a gene: 7.

There are a few counts of this clone. The V call is TRBV29-1, the J call TRBJ1-1; 7 nucleotides match TRBD1. V was pared by 3 bases and J by 6 bases, with 4 bases of the junction left unmatched. Germline assignment: CDR1 SQVTM and CDR2 ANQGSEA. This CDR3 has 12 residues. The CDR3 here is CSVEGQRAEAFF. CDR3 coding DNA: TGCAGCGTTGAGGGACAGCGGGCTGAAGCTTTCTTT.

This chain links TRBV7-2 with TRBJ1-1; D unclear. This CDR3 spans 11 amino acids. V shed 6 bases and J shed 8 bases, with 10 bases lying between them. Germline V gene lookup returns CDR1 SGHTA and CDR2 FQGNSA. This CDR3 is CASRRGTEAFF. The CDR3 DNA reads as TGTGCCAGCAGGAGAGGCACGGAAGCTTTCTTT. Variable domain in full (rest from reference TRBV7-2 and TRBJ1-1): GAGVSQSPSNKVTEKGKDVELRCDPISGHTALYWYRQSLGQGLEFLIYFQGNSAPDKSGLPSDRFSAERTGGSVSTLTIQRTQQEDSAVYLCASRRGTEAFFGQGTRLTVV.

The DNA of the CDR3 is TGTGCCAGCAGATCAGCGGGGAGAGGGGAGACCCAGTACTTC. It is translated as CASRSAGRGETQYF. The rearrangement uses TRBV7-2 and TRBJ2-5; 7 bases are shared with TRBD2. The junction had 9 bases not matched to a gene; V was cut back by 6 bases and J by 5 bases. Germline V gene data show CDR1 as SGHTA and CDR2 as FQGNSA. There are 14 residues in the CDR3.

This chain connects TRBV14 to TRBJ1-3, with TRBD1 identical over 11 bases. V shed 4 bases, J shed 8 bases, and the junction held 10 bases outside the gene matches. Looked up from germline, CDR1 is SGHDN and CDR2 is FVKESK. The CDR3 length is 16 residues. CDR3 region: CASSRASGQGAYTIYF. The CDR3 DNA follows: TGTGCCAGCAGCCGGGCTTCAGGACAGGGGGCTTACACCATATATTTT.

This clone was recorded a few times. V gene TRBV5-1 combines with J gene TRBJ2-5; unclear D gene. The ends were cut back, 0 bases at V and 5 bases at J, with 14 bases in the middle. Germline-derived CDR1 and CDR2 are SGHRS and YFSETQ. The CDR3 consists of 15 residues. The CDR3 reads CASSLGGISGETQYF. The CDR3 coding sequence is TGCGCCAGCAGCTTGGGCGGCATCTCCGGGGAGACCCAGTACTTC.

The table lists this clone with a count of one. The V gene is TRBV6-1, the J gene TRBJ2-7, with 10 positions matching TRBD2. The CDR3 runs 16 residues. Germline trimming cut 2 bases from V and 2 bases from J; bases unmatched to any gene: 6. Germline V CDR1 and CDR2: MNHNS, SASEGT. The CDR3 here is CASSELASGGTYEQYF. CDR3 in DNA: TGTGCCAGCAGTGAATTGGCTAGCGGGGGAACCTACGAGCAGTACTTC.

This chain joins TRBV4-1 and TRBJ2-5; TRBD1 aligns across 8 bases. V gave up 3 bases and J gave up 5 bases; unmatched junction bases: 8. Germline CDR1 MGHRA, CDR2 YSYEKL. The CDR3 extends over 15 amino acids. The CDR3 nucleotides read TGCGCCAGCAGCCATATTCAGGACAGGGACGAGACCCAGTACTTC. It yields the protein CASSHIQDRDETQYF.

CDR3 sequence reads: CASIEQYF. The CDR3 DNA reads TGCGCCAGCATTGAGCAGTACTTC. This chain joins TRBV5-1 and TRBJ2-7, with D unresolved. The CDR3 is 8 residues long. Trimming pared 6 bases from V and 7 bases from J, leaving 2 bases between. Germline V CDR1 and CDR2: SGHRS, YFSETQ. Full variable domain (rest looked up from reference TRBV5-1 and TRBJ2-7): KAGVTQTPRYLIKTRGQQVTLSCSPISGHRSVSWYQQTPGQGLQFLFEYFSETQRNKGNFPGRFSGRQFSNSRSEMNVSTLELGDSALYLCASIEQYFGPGTRLTVT.

The chain is built from TRBV18 and TRBJ2-7, with 10 bases fitting TRBD1. The J segment lost 2 bases and the V segment lost 7 bases, leaving 5 bases of the junction unmatched. CDR3 length: 14 residues. Germline-derived CDR1 and CDR2 are KGHSH and LQKENI. CDR3: CASLAGTGAYEQYF. CDR3 coding DNA: TGTGCCAGCTTGGCCGGGACAGGGGCCTACGAGCAGTACTTC.

The CDR3 is CASSEANMNTEAFF. For the CDR3, the DNA is TGTGCCAGCAGTGAAGCAAACATGAACACTGAAGCTTTCTTT. The chain links TRBV6-1 to TRBJ1-1, with no clear D. V was pared by 0 bases and J by 0 bases, with 5 bases between. Germline CDR1 is MNHNS and CDR2 is SASEGT. The length of the CDR3 is 14 residues.